What follows describes a single T cell receptor (beta chain). Some clones are missing from TCRdb's copy, which holds only in-frame ones; the method was immunoSEQ multiplex PCR. The sample lists around 530,000 clones, around 78% occurring once. This CDR3 is built from 14 residues. Trimming took 0 bases from V and 5 from J, leaving 11 bases between them. Germline CDR1 and CDR2: SGHRS and YFSETQ. These data come from a study of shared clonotypes between healthy human individuals. The V gene is TRBV5-1, the J gene TRBJ1-2; no clear D gene. The sequencing sample was made of PBMCs. The sequence came from a woman between 35 and 50 years old in good health. Some clones in this sample may be carry-over from other donors' samples. CDR3 DNA: TGCGCCAGCAGCTTGGAAAGCCTCAAATATGGCTACACCTTC. Protein sequence: CASSLESLKYGYTF. Drawing the rest from reference TRBV5-1 and TRBJ1-2, the complete variable domain is KAGVTQTPRYLIKTRGQQVTLSCSPISGHRSVSWYQQTPGQGLQFLFEYFSETQRNKGNFPGRFSGRQFSNSRSEMNVSTLELGDSALYLCASSLESLKYGYTFGSGTRLTVV.